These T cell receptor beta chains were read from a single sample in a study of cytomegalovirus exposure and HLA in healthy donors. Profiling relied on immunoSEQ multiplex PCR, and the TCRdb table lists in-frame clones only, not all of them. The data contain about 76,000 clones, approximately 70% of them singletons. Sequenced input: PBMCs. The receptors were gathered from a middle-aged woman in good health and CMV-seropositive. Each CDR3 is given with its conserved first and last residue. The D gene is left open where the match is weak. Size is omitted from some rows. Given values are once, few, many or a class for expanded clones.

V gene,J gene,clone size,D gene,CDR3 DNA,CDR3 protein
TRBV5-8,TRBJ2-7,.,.,TGTGCCAGCAGCTTGTTGGCATCCTACGAGCAGTACTTC,CASSLLASYEQYF
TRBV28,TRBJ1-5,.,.,TGTGCCAGCATAACACAGAGCAATCAGCCCCAGCATTTT,CASITQSNQPQHF
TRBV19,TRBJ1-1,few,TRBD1,TGTGCCAGTAGTATAAAGGGACAGGGCTTTTCATCCGAAGCTTTCTTT,CASSIKGQGFSSEAFF
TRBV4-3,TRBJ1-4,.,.,TGCGCCAGCAGCCAAGATAGTGGGGGCGAAAGTGAAAAACTGTTTTTT,CASSQDSGGESEKLFF
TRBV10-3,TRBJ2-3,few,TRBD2,TGTGCCATCAGCCGGACTAGCGGGGGCACAGATACGCAGTATTTT,CAISRTSGGTDTQYF
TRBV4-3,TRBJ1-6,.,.,TGCGCCAGCAGCCAAGACCGGGGGAGAGATAATTCACCCCTCCACTTT,CASSQDRGRDNSPLHF
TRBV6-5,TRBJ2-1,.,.,TGTGCCAGCAGTTATGGGGGGAGCTCCTACAATGAGCAGCTCTTC,CASSYGGSSYNEQLF
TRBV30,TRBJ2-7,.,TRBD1,TGTGCCTGGTCAGGACAGGGTATACAGAAGCAGTACTTC,CAWSGQGIQKQYF
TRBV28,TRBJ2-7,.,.,TGTGCCAGTGGGGGGGCAGGGGATGGCTACGAGCAGTACTTC,CASGGAGDGYEQYF
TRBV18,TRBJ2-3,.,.,TGTGCCAGCTCAACAGGGTCCTTCACAGATACGCAGTATTTT,CASSTGSFTDTQYF
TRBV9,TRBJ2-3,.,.,TGTGCCAGCAGCGTAGTACAGGCAGATACGCAGTATTTT,CASSVVQADTQYF
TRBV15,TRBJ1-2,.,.,TGTGCCACCAGCAGAGATAAGGGGTTAAGTCGGGGCTACACCTTC,CATSRDKGLSRGYTF
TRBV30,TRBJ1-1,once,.,TGTGCCTGGAGTGTACTCCAGGGGAACACTGAAGCTTTCTTT,CAWSVLQGNTEAFF
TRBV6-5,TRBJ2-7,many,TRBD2,TGTGCCAGCAGAAAAAGGCGGGAGGGGTCCTACGAGCAGTACTTC,CASRKRREGSYEQYF
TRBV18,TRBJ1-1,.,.,TGTGCCAGCTCACTAATCGGAGGTGGTGAAGCTTTCTTT,CASSLIGGGEAFF
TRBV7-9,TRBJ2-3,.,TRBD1,TGTGCCAGCAGCCCCGGACAGGGGTTAGCAGATACGCAGTATTTT,CASSPGQGLADTQYF
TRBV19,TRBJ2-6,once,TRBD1,TGTGCCAGTAGCCCCCATTTCCCGGGACAGGGTTCTGGGGCCAACGTCCTGACTTTC,CASSPHFPGQGSGANVLTF
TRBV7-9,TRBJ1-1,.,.,TGTGCCAGCAGCTCGAATCTCCAAAAACTGGCTTTCTTT,CASSSNLQKLAFF
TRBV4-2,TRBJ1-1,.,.,TGTGCCAGCAGCCAAGAAGCGTGGGGCGCGCAAACTGAAGCTTTCTTT,CASSQEAWGAQTEAFF
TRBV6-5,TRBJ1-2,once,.,TGTGCCAGCAGTTACTCCCAAAACTATGGCTACACCTTC,CASSYSQNYGYTF
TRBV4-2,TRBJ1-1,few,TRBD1,TGTGCCAGCAGCCAAGGTAGACAGGGGAGGACTGAAGCTTTCTTT,CASSQGRQGRTEAFF
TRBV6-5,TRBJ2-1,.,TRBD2,TGTGCCAGCAGCTTAACTAGCGGCTCGATCAATGAGCAGTTCTTC,CASSLTSGSINEQFF
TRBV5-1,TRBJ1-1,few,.,TGCGCCAGCAGCTTGGCTTCTGAGATACTGAACACTGAAGCTTTCTTT,CASSLASEILNTEAFF
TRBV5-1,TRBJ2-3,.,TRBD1,TGCGCCAGCAGCCTCCGGGACAGGGGAAGTAGCACAGATACGCAGTATTTT,CASSLRDRGSSTDTQYF
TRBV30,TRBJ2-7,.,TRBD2,TGTGCCTGGAGTGTCGGGGGGGTATCCTACGAGCAGTACTTC,CAWSVGGVSYEQYF
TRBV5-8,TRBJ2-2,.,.,TGTGCCAGCCTCCTAACAGGGTTCCACACCGGGGAGCTGTTTTTT,CASLLTGFHTGELFF
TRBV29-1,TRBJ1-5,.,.,TGCAGCGTTGATAGCGGGTCCGGGCCCCAGCATTTT,CSVDSGSGPQHF
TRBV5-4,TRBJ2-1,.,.,TGTGCCAGCAGCGCCGTAGCCTCCTACAATGAGCAGTTCTTC,CASSAVASYNEQFF
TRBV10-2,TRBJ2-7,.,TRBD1,TGCGCCAGTGGGGACAGGGAGGGATTGCGTATCGACGAGCAGTACTTC,CASGDREGLRIDEQYF
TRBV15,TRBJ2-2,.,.,TGTGCCACCAGCAGAGTAAATGAGGCGCTTAGCTCCGGGGAGCTGTTTTTT,CATSRVNEALSSGELFF
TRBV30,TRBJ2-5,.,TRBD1,TGTGCCTGGAGTTCCGGGACAGGGACTTTCGAGACCCAGTACTTC,CAWSSGTGTFETQYF
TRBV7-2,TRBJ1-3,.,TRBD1,TGTGCCAGCAGCTGGGACAGGGCGGGGGGAAACACCATATATTTT,CASSWDRAGGNTIYF
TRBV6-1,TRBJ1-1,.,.,TGTGCCAGCATTAGGAGCACTGAAGCTTTCTTT,CASIRSTEAFF
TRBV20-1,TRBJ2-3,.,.,TGCAGTGCCAGTTCCACAGATACGCAGTATTTT,CSASSTDTQYF
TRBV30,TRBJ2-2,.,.,TGTGCCTGGAGTGTACTCGCCCCCGGGGAGCTGTTTTTT,CAWSVLAPGELFF
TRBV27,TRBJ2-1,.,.,TGTGCCAGCAGGCCCGACAGATACAATGAGCAGTTCTTC,CASRPDRYNEQFF
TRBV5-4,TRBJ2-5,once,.,TGTGCCAGCAGCTTGACAGCGGATAACCAAGAGACCCAGTACTTC,CASSLTADNQETQYF
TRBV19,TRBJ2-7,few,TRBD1,TGTGCCAGTAGTACCATCGGGACAGGTTCTTACGAGCAGTACTTC,CASSTIGTGSYEQYF
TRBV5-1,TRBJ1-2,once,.,TGCGCCAGCAGCACCGCACAGGGCCCTACTAACTATGGCTACCCCTTC,CASSTAQGPTNYGYPF
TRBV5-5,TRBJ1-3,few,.,TGTGCCAGCAGCTTGGCCACAGCAGACTCTGGAAACACCATATATTTT,CASSLATADSGNTIYF
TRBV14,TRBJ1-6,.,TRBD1,TGTGCCAGCAGCTCAGCCAGGGACAGATATAATTCACCCCTCCACTTT,CASSSARDRYNSPLHF
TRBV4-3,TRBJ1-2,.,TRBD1,TGCGCCAGCAGCCAAGAAAAGTTTGGAGACAGGGGCTATGGCTACACCTTC,CASSQEKFGDRGYGYTF
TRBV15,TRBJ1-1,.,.,TGTGCCACCAGCAGTGTGCGAACTGAAGCTTTCTTT,CATSSVRTEAFF
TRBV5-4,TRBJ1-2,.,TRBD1,TGTGCCAGCAGCTTTGGGACAGAAACTAACTATGGCTACACCTTC,CASSFGTETNYGYTF
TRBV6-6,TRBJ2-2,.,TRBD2,TGTGCCAGCACGGGAGGGGTCTCCGGGGAGCTGTTTTTT,CASTGGVSGELFF